This TCR beta chain was obtained from a study of CXCR3-negative and CXCR3-positive naive CD8 T cells. All TRB cDNA libraries came from 5' RACE performed with UMI labels. TCRdb re-called the 5' RACE reads; one entry per CDR3 protein, DNA not given. In total, the table holds tens of thousands of distinct CDR3 sequences. This CDR3 spans 18 amino acids. Germline assignment: CDR1 LGHNA and CDR2 YSLEER. Sequenced material: naive CXCR3- CD8+ T cells from blood. The sample's subset: CD45RO-CCR7+CD27+CD95- naive CD8+ T cells lacking CXCR3 (TNR3-). This clonotype was obtained from a human donor in good health. Some clones in this sample may be carry-over from other donors' samples. The chain links TRBV4-3 to TRBJ1-6; with no DNA, the TCRdb D assignment of TRBD1 cannot be verified. This chain's CDR3 is CASSQDDDRGGDRTPLHF.